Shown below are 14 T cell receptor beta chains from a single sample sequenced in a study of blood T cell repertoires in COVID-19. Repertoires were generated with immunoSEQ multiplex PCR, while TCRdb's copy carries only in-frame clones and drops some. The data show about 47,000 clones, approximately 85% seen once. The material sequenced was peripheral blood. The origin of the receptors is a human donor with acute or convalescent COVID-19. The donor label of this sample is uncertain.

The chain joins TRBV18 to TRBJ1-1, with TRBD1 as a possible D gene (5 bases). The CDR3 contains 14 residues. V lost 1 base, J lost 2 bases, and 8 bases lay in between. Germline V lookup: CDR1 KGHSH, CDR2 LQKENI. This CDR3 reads CASSPRQGNTEAFF. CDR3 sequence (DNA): TGTGCCAGCTCACCACGTCAGGGTAACACTGAAGCTTTCTTT.

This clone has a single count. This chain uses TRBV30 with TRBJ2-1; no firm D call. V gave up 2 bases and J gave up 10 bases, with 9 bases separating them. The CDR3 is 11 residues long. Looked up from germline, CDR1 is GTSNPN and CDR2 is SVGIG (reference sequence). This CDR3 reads CAWSPLREQFF. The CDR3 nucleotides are TGTGCCTGGAGTCCCCTGCGGGAGCAGTTCTTC.

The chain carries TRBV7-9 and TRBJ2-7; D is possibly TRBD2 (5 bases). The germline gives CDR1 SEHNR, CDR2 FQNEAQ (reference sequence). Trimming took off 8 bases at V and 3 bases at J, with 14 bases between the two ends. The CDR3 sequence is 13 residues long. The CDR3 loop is CASEGGRNYEQYF. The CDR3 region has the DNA TGTGCCAGCGAGGGTGGGCGGAACTACGAGCAGTACTTC.

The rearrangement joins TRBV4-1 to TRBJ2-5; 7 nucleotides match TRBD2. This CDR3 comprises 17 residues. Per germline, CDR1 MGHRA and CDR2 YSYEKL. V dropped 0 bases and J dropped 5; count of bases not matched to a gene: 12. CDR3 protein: CASSQETLGLRTETQYF. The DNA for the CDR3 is TGCGCCAGCAGCCAAGAAACCTTGGGACTAAGGACGGAGACCCAGTACTTC.

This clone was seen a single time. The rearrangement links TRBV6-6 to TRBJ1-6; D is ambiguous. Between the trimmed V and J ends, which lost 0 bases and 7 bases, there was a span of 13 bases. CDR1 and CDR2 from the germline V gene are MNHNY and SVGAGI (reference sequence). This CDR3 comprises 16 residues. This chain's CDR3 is CASSYSGPRANSPLHF. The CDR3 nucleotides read TGTGCCAGCAGTTACTCCGGGCCGAGGGCCAATTCACCCCTCCACTTT.

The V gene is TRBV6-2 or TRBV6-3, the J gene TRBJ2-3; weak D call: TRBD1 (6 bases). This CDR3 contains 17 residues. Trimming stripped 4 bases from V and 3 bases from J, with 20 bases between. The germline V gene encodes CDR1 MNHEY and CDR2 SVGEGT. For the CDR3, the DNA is TGTGCCAGCAGTTTCCCTCATACAGGGTGGCGTACAGATACGCAGTATTTT. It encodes CASSFPHTGWRTDTQYF.

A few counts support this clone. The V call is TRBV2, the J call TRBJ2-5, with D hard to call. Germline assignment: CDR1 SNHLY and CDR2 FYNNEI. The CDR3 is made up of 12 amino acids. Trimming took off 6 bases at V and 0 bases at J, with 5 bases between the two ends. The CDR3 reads CASRENQETQYF. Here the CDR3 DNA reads TGTGCCAGCAGGGAGAACCAAGAGACCCAGTACTTC.

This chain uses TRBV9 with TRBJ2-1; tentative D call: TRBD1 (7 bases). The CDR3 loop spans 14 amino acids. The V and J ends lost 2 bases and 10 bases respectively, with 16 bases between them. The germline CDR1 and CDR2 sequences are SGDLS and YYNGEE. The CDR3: CASSVAGQLTEQFF. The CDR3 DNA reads TGTGCCAGCAGCGTCGCGGGACAGCTTACGGAGCAGTTCTTC.

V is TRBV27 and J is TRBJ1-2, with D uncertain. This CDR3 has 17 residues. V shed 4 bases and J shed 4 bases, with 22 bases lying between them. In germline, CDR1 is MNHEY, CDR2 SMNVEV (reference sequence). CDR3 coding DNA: TGTGCCAGCAGTTCACGCCTGGGGAGGGCAAACCCCTATGGCTACACCTTC. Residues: CASSSRLGRANPYGYTF.

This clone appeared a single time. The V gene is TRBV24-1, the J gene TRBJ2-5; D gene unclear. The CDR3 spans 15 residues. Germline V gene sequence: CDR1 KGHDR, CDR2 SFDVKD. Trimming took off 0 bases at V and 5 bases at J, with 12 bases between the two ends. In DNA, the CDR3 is TGTGCCACCAGTGATTTGACCGGTTTGGTGGAGACCCAGTACTTC. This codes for CATSDLTGLVETQYF.

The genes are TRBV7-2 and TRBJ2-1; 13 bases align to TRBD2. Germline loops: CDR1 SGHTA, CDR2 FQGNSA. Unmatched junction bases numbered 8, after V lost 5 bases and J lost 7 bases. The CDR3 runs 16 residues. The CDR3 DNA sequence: TGTGCCAGCAGCCCCCCGGGACTAGCGGGACTGAATGAGCAGTTCTTC. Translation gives CASSPPGLAGLNEQFF.

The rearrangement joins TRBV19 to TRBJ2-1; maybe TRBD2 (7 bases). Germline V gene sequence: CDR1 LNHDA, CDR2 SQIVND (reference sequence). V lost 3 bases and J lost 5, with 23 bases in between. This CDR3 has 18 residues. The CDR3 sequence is CASSMGGAFGPGHNEQFF. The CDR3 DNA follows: TGTGCCAGTAGTATGGGGGGGGCCTTTGGCCCGGGGCACAATGAGCAGTTCTTC.

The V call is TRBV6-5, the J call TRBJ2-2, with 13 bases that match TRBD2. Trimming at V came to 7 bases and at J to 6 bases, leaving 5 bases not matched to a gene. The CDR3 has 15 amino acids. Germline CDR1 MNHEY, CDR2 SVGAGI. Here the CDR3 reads CASKGTSGVSGELFF. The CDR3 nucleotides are TGTGCCAGCAAAGGGACTAGCGGGGTTTCCGGGGAGCTGTTTTTT.

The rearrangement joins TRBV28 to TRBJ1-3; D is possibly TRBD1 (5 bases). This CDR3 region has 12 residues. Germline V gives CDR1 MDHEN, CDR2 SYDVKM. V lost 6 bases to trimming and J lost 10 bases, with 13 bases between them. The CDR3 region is CASRDTPETIYF. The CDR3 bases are TGTGCCAGCAGGGACACCCCTGAGACCATATATTTT.